A single sample is the source of the 28 T cell receptor beta chains below, sequenced in a study of CXCR3-negative and CXCR3-positive naive CD8 T cells. UMI labels and 5' RACE were used to prepare the TRB cDNA libraries. TCRdb reprocessed the 5' RACE reads and stores each CDR3 protein as one record, lacking DNA. This sample carries thousands of distinct CDR3 sequences, with roughly 1.5% going to the ten biggest clones. Material: naive CXCR3- CD8+ T cells from blood. Stated subset: CD45RO-CCR7+CD27+CD95- naive CD8+ T cells lacking CXCR3 (TNR3-). The origin of the receptors is a human donor in good health. Some clones in this sample may be carry-over from other donors' samples.

The CDR3 loop reads CSVVPGEDGYTF. The chain links TRBV29-1 to TRBJ1-2; TCRdb indicates TRBD1, and absent DNA this call remains unverified. The CDR3 loop spans 12 amino acids. Germline V gives CDR1 SQVTM, CDR2 ANQGSEA.

This clonotype is classed as medium-sized by frequency. V gene TRBV11-2 combines with J gene TRBJ2-1. CDR3 length: 11 residues. Germline CDR1 SGHAT, CDR2 FQNNGV. The CDR3 here is CASSFNNEQFF.

The chain links TRBV6-6 to TRBJ1-1. The CDR3 spans 11 residues. The germline V gene encodes CDR1 MNHNY and CDR2 SVGAGI (reference sequence). This CDR3 is CASSAGTEAFF.

This chain's CDR3 is CASSFVGYEQYF. The J gene is TRBJ2-7, the V gene TRBV7-9. Germline assignment: CDR1 SEHNR and CDR2 FQNEAQ (reference sequence). The CDR3 length is 12 residues.

This clonotype registers medium-sized by frequency. This rearrangement joins TRBV20-1 to TRBJ2-5; without DNA, the TCRdb call of TRBD2 cannot be checked. The CDR3 consists of 17 residues. Per the germline V gene, CDR1 is DFQATT and CDR2 is SNEGSKA (reference sequence). The CDR3 is CSARLGLMTSSGETQYF.

According to its frequency, this clonotype is medium-sized. V usage is TRBV29-1 and J usage is TRBJ1-2; TCRdb picks TRBD1, but there is no DNA to check that call. The CDR3 totals 14 residues. Germline V CDR1 and CDR2: SQVTM, ANQGSEA. CDR3 sequence: CSVAEQLSNYGYTF.

This chain connects TRBV28 to TRBJ2-7. The CDR3 is made up of 14 amino acids. Germline CDR1 MDHEN, CDR2 SYDVKM. The CDR3 spells CASSFSSENYEQYF.

This clonotype is identified as medium-sized from frequency. This chain joins TRBV20-1 and TRBJ2-1. The CDR3 totals 15 residues. Germline assignment: CDR1 DFQATT and CDR2 SNEGSKA (reference sequence). This CDR3 reads CSARDLISASNEQFF.

The chain recombines TRBV28 with TRBJ2-1; TCRdb returns TRBD2, unconfirmable since there is no DNA. The CDR3 extends over 16 amino acids. Germline V gives CDR1 MDHEN, CDR2 SYDVKM. CDR3 amino acids: CASSFGGPSSYNEQFF.

This clonotype is classed as medium-sized by frequency. V and J are TRBV28 and TRBJ2-7; TCRdb picks TRBD1, but there is no DNA to check that call. CDR3 length equals 15 residues. Germline values: CDR1 MDHEN, CDR2 SYDVKM. The CDR3 reads CASRTQGPVVHEQYF.

This clonotype counts as medium-sized by frequency. The chain joins TRBV29-1 to TRBJ2-7. Germline V CDR1 and CDR2: SQVTM, ANQGSEA. This CDR3 has 13 amino acids. CDR3 loop: CSAGEISAHEQYF.

Judged by frequency, this clonotype is medium-sized. This chain connects TRBV12-3 or TRBV12-4 to TRBJ2-1; TCRdb gives TRBD1 as the D gene, but with no DNA this cannot be confirmed. The CDR3 is made up of 12 amino acids. The CDR3 sequence is CASSRDVPEQFF.

The chain recombines TRBV4-2 with TRBJ1-2; absent DNA, TCRdb's TRBD1 call cannot be checked. Germline loops: CDR1 LGHNA, CDR2 YNFKEQ. The CDR3 extends over 14 amino acids. The CDR3 loop is CASSQDVGEKGYTF.

Considering frequency, this clonotype is medium-sized (0.01 to 0.1%). The rearrangement joins TRBV7-8 to TRBJ2-2; absent DNA, TCRdb's TRBD2 call cannot be checked. The CDR3 extends over 13 amino acids. CDR1 is SGHVS, CDR2 FQNEAQ, per germline. The CDR3 loop reads CATGVEGPGELFF.

This clonotype is medium-sized by frequency. This chain's CDR3 is CSVEDQGVTQWQYF. The chain employs TRBV29-1 and TRBJ2-7; TCRdb selects TRBD1, and the lack of DNA leaves this call unchecked. The CDR3 extends over 14 amino acids. Germline CDR1 reads SQVTM; CDR2 reads ANQGSEA.

The chain employs TRBV12-3 or TRBV12-4 and TRBJ1-2. This CDR3 has 11 amino acids. This CDR3 reads CASSSSGGYTF.

This rearrangement joins TRBV20-1 to TRBJ2-3; with no DNA, the TCRdb D assignment of TRBD1 cannot be verified. The CDR3 is 14 amino acids. Germline V gives CDR1 DFQATT, CDR2 SNEGSKA (reference sequence). CDR3 sequence: CSARLTGVPDTQYF.

Judged by frequency, this clonotype is medium-sized. The chain combines TRBV11-3 with TRBJ2-2; TCRdb reports TRBD2, a call that lacks DNA to check it against. The germline CDR1 and CDR2 sequences are SGHNT and YENEEA. The CDR3 has 16 residues. The CDR3 is CASSLGLAENTGELFF.

Considering frequency, this clonotype is medium-sized. The chain recombines TRBV29-1 with TRBJ2-3; TCRdb picks TRBD1, but there is no DNA to check that call. The V gene's germline CDR1 is SQVTM and CDR2 ANQGSEA. CDR3 length: 14 amino acids. CDR3 loop: CSAQPGEITDTQYF.

This clonotype is medium-sized by frequency. This chain connects TRBV21-1 to TRBJ2-3; there is no DNA to check the TCRdb D call of TRBD2. TRBV21-1 constitutes a pseudogene. The CDR3 extends over 19 amino acids. Here the CDR3 reads CASTPRGGTSGIFTDTQYF.

Considering frequency, this clonotype is medium-sized (0.01 to 0.1%). V gene TRBV29-1 combines with J gene TRBJ1-1. This CDR3 contains 12 residues. Germline-derived CDR1 and CDR2 are SQVTM and ANQGSEA. The CDR3 reads CSVVGRNTEAFF. The variable domain in full, with the rest retrieved from reference TRBV29-1 and TRBJ1-1, is SAVISQKPSRDICQRGTSLTIQCQVDSQVTMMFWYRQQPGQSLTLIATANQGSEATYESGFVIDKFPISRPNLTFSTLTVSNMSPEDSSIYLCSVVGRNTEAFFGQGTRLTVV.

The chain carries TRBV28 and TRBJ1-2. This CDR3 comprises 12 residues. Germline lookup yields CDR1 MDHEN and CDR2 SYDVKM. The CDR3 sequence: CASSPQRVRYTF.

This clonotype registers medium-sized (0.01 to 0.1%) by frequency. V is TRBV5-6 and J is TRBJ2-1; TCRdb gives TRBD1 as the D gene, but with no DNA this cannot be confirmed. The length of the CDR3 is 14 residues. CDR1 and CDR2 (germline): SGHDT, YYEEEE. CDR3 sequence reads: CASNRDGGYNEQFF.

This clonotype is identified as medium-sized from frequency. This rearrangement joins TRBV4-1 to TRBJ2-1; TCRdb lists TRBD1, though no DNA is available to test this call. Germline V gives CDR1 MGHRA, CDR2 YSYEKL. The CDR3 is 15 residues long. The CDR3 here is CASSPGQGRGNEQFF.

J is TRBJ2-7 and V is TRBV6-5; with no DNA, the TCRdb D assignment of TRBD1 cannot be verified. Germline values: CDR1 MNHEY, CDR2 SVGAGI. The CDR3 covers 14 residues. This CDR3 reads CASTLTNRAGEQYF.

This clonotype ranks as medium-sized in terms of frequency. This rearrangement joins TRBV28 to TRBJ2-5; the D call from TCRdb, TRBD2, cannot be confirmed without DNA. The germline gives CDR1 MDHEN, CDR2 SYDVKM. CDR3 length: 16 residues. The CDR3 spells CASSWAGLHKQETQYF. The complete variable domain, with remaining parts taken from reference TRBV28 and TRBJ2-5, reads DVKVTQSSRYLVKRTGEKVFLECVQDMDHENMFWYRQDPGLGLRLIYFSYDVKMKEKGDIPEGYSVSREKKERFSLILESASTNQTSMYLCASSWAGLHKQETQYFGPGTRLLVL.

This rearrangement joins TRBV9 to TRBJ2-2; the D call of TRBD2 rests on TCRdb alone, since no DNA is present to check it. CDR1 and CDR2 from the germline V gene are SGDLS and YYNGEE. The CDR3 loop spans 15 amino acids. This chain's CDR3 is CASSVSSGGTGELFF.

V usage is TRBV29-1 and J usage is TRBJ2-3; no DNA is available, so the TRBD2 call from TCRdb remains unchecked. The length of the CDR3 is 13 residues. Germline lookup yields CDR1 SQVTM and CDR2 ANQGSEA. The CDR3 region is CSAEAGSTDTQYF.